This T cell receptor beta chain was observed in a study of blood T cell repertoires in COVID-19. Study-wide background: The samples span acute and convalescent COVID-19 from the United States, Italy and Spain.

Original methodology: Scientists estimated how many nucleated cells there were by amplifying reference gene primers. Measured with immunoSEQ multiplex PCR; TCRdb has only the in-frame clones, and not every one. V, J and clone size are those of that table, while D and trimming were read from the DNA. The table includes 75,000 to 100,000 clones, around 88% detected once. To note about this clone: One end of the junction does not line up with germline, which may come from a read error.

The sequenced sample consisted of peripheral blood. This TCR derives from a woman aged 80 or older with acute or convalescent COVID-19.

The chain's CDR3 is CASSHGGDLIF. The CDR3 nucleotides are TGTGCCAGCAGCCATGGGGGGGACCTGATTTTT. The chain uses TRBV9 and TRBJ2-2; 7 positions match TRBD2. This CDR3 has 11 amino acids. Looked up from germline, CDR1 is SGDLS and CDR2 is YYNGEE. The whole variable domain, remainder taken from reference TRBV9 and TRBJ2-2, is DSGVTQTPKHLITATGQRVTLRCSPRSGDLSVYWYQQSLDQGLQFLIQYYNGEERAKGNILERFSAQQFPDLHSELNLSSLELGDSALYFCASSHGGDLIFGEGSRLTVL.